This TCR beta chain was captured in a study of cytomegalovirus exposure and HLA in healthy donors. About the study: Samples from HLA-typed donors yielded about 85 million unique TCRs in an early data release.

Germline CDR1 is LGHNA and CDR2 is YSLEER. This CDR3 has 15 amino acids. The V end was cut by 2 bases, the J end by 0 bases, with 10 bases between. PCR employed 60 Vbeta and 13 Jbeta primers. TCRdb's copy holds only in-frame clones and misses some; the assay was immunoSEQ multiplex PCR. The sample records 150,000 to 200,000 clones, roughly 83% being singletons. The rearrangement uses TRBV4-3 and TRBJ1-1; D is perhaps TRBD1 (6 bases). Sequencing input: PBMCs. The sequence came from a boy aged 2 to 10 in good health and CMV-seronegative. CDR3 sequence (DNA): TGCGCCAGCAGCCAAATTCAGGGGATGAACACTGAAGCTTTCTTT. Translating gives CASSQIQGMNTEAFF.